This T cell receptor (beta chain) was captured by sequencing in a study of shared clonotypes between healthy human individuals. Germline CDR1 reads SQVTM; CDR2 reads ANQGSEA. The CDR3 length is 15 residues. V dropped 1 base and J dropped 3; count of bases not matched to a gene: 3. Profiling relied on immunoSEQ multiplex PCR, and the TCRdb table lists in-frame clones only, not all of them. The table lists hundreds of thousands of clones, around 90% of them singletons. Terminally differentiated effector memory CD45RA+ cells were excluded from the naive CD8 cells, which were CD45RO-negative and positively selected for CCR7. All the donors were Caucasian adults who lived in Nashville, Tennessee. Points from the study as a whole: In a handful of donors, around 4.8% of naive CD4 clonotypes appeared in common. In contrast to clonotypes shared by all four donors, non-shared clonotypes had lower generation probabilities.

About this clone itself: Its antigen is currently unknown.

Sample: naive CD8+ T cells sorted from blood. This TCR derives from a man aged 30 to 39 in good health. The chain employs TRBV29-1 and TRBJ2-2, with 9 positions matching TRBD1. The CDR3 sequence is CSVEARDRDTGELFF. For the CDR3, the DNA is TGCAGCGTTGAAGCCCGGGACAGGGACACCGGGGAGCTGTTTTTT.